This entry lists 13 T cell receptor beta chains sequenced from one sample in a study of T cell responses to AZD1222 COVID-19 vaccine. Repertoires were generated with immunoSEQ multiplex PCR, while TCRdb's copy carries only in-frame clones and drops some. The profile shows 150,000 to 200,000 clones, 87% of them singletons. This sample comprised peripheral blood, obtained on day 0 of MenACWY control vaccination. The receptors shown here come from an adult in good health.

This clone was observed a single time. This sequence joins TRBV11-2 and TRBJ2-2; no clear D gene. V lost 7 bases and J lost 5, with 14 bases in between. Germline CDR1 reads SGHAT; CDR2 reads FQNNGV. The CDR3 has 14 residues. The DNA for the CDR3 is TGTGCCAGCACCCTATTGGGCGGAACCGGGGAGCTGTTTTTT. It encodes CASTLLGGTGELFF.

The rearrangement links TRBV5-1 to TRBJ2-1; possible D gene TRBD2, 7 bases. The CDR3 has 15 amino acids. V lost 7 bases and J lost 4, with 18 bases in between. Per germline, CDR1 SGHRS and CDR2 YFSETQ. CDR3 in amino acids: CASSPGGGGYNEQFF. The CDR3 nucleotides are TGCGCCAGCTCCCCGGGGGGAGGGGGATACAATGAGCAGTTCTTC.

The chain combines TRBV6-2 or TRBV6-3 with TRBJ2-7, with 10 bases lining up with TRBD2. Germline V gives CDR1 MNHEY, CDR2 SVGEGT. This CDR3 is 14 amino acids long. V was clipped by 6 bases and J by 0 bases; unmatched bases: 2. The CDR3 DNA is TGTGCCAGCAGCGGGACTAGCGACTCCTACGAGCAGTACTTC. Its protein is CASSGTSDSYEQYF.

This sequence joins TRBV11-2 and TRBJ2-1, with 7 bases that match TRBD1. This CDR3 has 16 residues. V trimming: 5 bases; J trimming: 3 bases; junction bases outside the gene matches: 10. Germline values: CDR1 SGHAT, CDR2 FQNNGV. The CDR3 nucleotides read TGTGCCAGCAGCCGGGCACAGGGGATAGGCTACAATGAGCAGTTCTTC. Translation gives CASSRAQGIGYNEQFF.

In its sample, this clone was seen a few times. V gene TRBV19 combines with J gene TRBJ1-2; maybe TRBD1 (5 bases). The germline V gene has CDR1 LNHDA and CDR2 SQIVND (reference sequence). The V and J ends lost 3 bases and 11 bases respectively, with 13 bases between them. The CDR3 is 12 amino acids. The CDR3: CASSMSGSSYTF. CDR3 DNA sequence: TGTGCCAGTAGTATGTCAGGGTCAAGTTACACCTTC.

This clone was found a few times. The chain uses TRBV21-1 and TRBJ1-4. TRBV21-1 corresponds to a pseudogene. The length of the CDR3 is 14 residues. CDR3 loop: CASSTRLYNEKLFF. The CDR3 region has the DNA TGTGCCAGCAGCACCCGCCTCTATAATGAAAAACTGTTTTTT.

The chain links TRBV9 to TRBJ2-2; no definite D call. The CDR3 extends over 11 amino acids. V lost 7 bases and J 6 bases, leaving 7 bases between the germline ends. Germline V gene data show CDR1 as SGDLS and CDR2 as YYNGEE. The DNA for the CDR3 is TGTGCCAGCCGGTCCGCCGGGGAGCTGTTTTTT. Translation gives CASRSAGELFF.

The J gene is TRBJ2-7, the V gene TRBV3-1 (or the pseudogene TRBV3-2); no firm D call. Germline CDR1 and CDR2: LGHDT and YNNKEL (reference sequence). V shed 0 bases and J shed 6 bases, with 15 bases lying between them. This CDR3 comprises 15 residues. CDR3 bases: TGTGCCAGCAGCCAAGATTTAACCCAGTTTGGCGAGCAGTACTTC. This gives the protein CASSQDLTQFGEQYF.

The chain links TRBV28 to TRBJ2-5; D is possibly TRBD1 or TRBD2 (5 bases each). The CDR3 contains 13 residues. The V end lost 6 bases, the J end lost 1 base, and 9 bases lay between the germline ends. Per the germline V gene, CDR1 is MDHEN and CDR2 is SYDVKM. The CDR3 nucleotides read TGTGCCAGCAGGCCCGGGGCCCAAGAGACCCAGTACTTC. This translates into CASRPGAQETQYF.

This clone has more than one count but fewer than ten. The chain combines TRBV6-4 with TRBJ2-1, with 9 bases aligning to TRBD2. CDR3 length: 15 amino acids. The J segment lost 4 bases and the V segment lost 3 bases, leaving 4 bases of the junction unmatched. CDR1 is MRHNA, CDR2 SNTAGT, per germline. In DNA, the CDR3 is TGTGCCAGCAGTGAGACTAGCGGAGAATACAATGAGCAGTTCTTC. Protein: CASSETSGEYNEQFF.

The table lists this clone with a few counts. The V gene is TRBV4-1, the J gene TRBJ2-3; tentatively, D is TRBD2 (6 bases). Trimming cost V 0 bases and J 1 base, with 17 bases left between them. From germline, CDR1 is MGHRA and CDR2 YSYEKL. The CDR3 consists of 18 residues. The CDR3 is CASSQEVLLADGTDTQYF. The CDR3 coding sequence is TGCGCCAGCAGCCAAGAAGTGTTACTAGCCGATGGCACAGATACGCAGTATTTT.

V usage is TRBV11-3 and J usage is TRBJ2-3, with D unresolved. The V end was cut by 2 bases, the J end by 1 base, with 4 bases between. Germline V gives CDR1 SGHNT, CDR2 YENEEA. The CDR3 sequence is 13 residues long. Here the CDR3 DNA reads TGTGCCAGCAGCTTATCGGGCACAGATACGCAGTATTTT. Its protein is CASSLSGTDTQYF.

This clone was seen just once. CDR3 sequence (DNA): TGTGCCAGCAGTGCCATGATATACACTGAAGCTTTCTTT. As protein: CASSAMIYTEAFF. The rearrangement links TRBV12-3 or TRBV12-4 to TRBJ1-1; D gene uncertain. The V end was cut by 5 bases, the J end by 3 bases, with 10 bases between. The CDR3 contains 13 residues.